The rows below give T cell receptor beta chains drawn from one sample of a study of T cells in localized non-small cell lung cancer. The protocol was immunoSEQ multiplex PCR, while the TCRdb copy is restricted to in-frame clones and leaves out a portion. This table holds thousands of clones, around 20% found once. This material consisted of lung tumor tissue, taken before any cancer treatment. The receptors come from a female donor over 55 with stage I lung adenocarcinoma. Both conserved end residues are part of each CDR3. The D gene is left open where the match is weak. The size entry is marked missing in some rows and otherwise reads once, few, many or a size class.

abundance	d_gene	v_gene	j_gene	CDR3aa	CDR3nt
NA	NA	TRBV6-8	TRBJ2-7	CASSYTRTYEQYF	TGTGCCAGCAGTTATACCAGGACTTACGAGCAGTACTTC
medium-sized	NA	TRBV6-8	TRBJ1-1	CAIREPDKGVDTEAFF	TGTGCCATCCGTGAACCAGACAAGGGGGTAGATACTGAAGCTTTCTTT
NA	NA	TRBV12-1	TRBJ2-1	CASSFKLAGPNISYNEQFF	TGTGCCAGCAGCTTTAAGTTAGCGGGTCCCAACATCTCCTACAATGAGCAGTTCTTC
many	NA	TRBV7-1	TRBJ2-1	CASSLNYPNEQFF	TGTGCCAGCAGCTTAAACTATCCCAATGAGCAGTTCTTC
NA	TRBD1	TRBV5-1	TRBJ2-7	CASSPGQGAYEQYF	TGCGCCAGCAGCCCGGGACAGGGGGCGTACGAGCAGTACTTC
NA	NA	TRBV11-3	TRBJ1-2	CASSLGTVGWSGYTF	TGTGCCAGCAGCTTGGGCACGGTAGGCTGGAGTGGCTACACCTTC
medium-sized	TRBD2	TRBV6-8	TRBJ2-7	CASGEGGRSLYEQYF	TGTGCCAGCGGAGAGGGCGGGAGGAGTCTCTACGAGCAGTACTTC
few	NA	TRBV19	TRBJ1-3	CASSMEGTRRNTIYF	TGTGCCAGTAGTATGGAGGGAACCCGCAGGAACACCATATATTTT
NA	NA	TRBV25-1	TRBJ1-2	CASSKQPYDYGYTF	TGTGCCAGCAGTAAACAGCCGTATGACTATGGCTACACCTTC
NA	NA	TRBV18	TRBJ2-1	CASSPSTTNNEQFF	TGTGCCAGCTCACCCAGCACTACCAACAATGAGCAGTTCTTC
few	NA	TRBV11-3	TRBJ1-5	CASSRRGGDQPQHF	TGTGCCAGCAGCCGTAGGGGGGGTGACCAGCCCCAGCATTTT
medium-sized	TRBD1	TRBV6-8	TRBJ1-2	CASKSGQLLYGYTF	TGTGCCAGCAAATCGGGACAGTTGCTCTATGGCTACACCTTC
NA	TRBD2	TRBV18	TRBJ2-7	CASSPSQIAGYEQYF	TGTGCCAGCTCACCGAGCCAAATAGCGGGCTACGAGCAGTACTTC
NA	TRBD2	TRBV19	TRBJ2-3	CASSMGLAGDTQYF	TGTGCCAGTAGTATGGGACTAGCAGGGGATACGCAGTATTTT
few	NA	TRBV6-8	TRBJ2-1	CASTSGHLSGNNEQFF	TGTGCCAGCACGTCGGGACACCTCTCTGGGAACAATGAGCAGTTCTTC
NA	TRBD1	TRBV9	TRBJ2-1	CASSDRDRGIIDEQFF	TGTGCCAGCAGCGACCGGGACAGGGGTATTATCGATGAGCAGTTCTTC
few	NA	TRBV15	TRBJ2-3	CATSRDRGTDTQYF	TGTGCCACCAGCAGAGATCGGGGGACAGATACGCAGTATTTT
once	TRBD1	TRBV18	TRBJ2-7	CASSPLGQGVEQYF	TGTGCCAGCTCACCGTTAGGACAGGGAGTAGAGCAGTACTTC
NA	NA	TRBV11-3	TRBJ2-1	CASSLGGQYNEQFF	TGTGCCAGCAGCTTGGGTGGACAGTACAATGAGCAGTTCTTC